These 31 T cell receptor beta chains were sequenced from one sample in a study of blood T cell repertoires in COVID-19. Data came from immunoSEQ multiplex PCR; TCRdb stores just in-frame clones and leaves some out. The sample has roughly 260,000 clones, more than 85% seen once. The sequenced sample was peripheral blood. The receptor source for this set is a person aged 18 to 35 with COVID-19, enrolled during active disease.

CDR3 nucleotide sequence: TGCGCCAGCAGCTTGGGACTAGCGAGCGACGAGCAGTACTTC. This sequence encodes CASSLGLASDEQYF. The chain recombines TRBV5-1 with TRBJ2-7, with 8 bases aligning to TRBD2. Germline V CDR1 and CDR2: SGHRS, YFSETQ. Trimming took 0 bases from V and 5 from J; bases not matched to a gene: 4. This CDR3 spans 14 amino acids.

Note on this clone: The same CDR3 arises from other DNA sequences in this sample as well. V gene TRBV2 combines with J gene TRBJ1-5; 8 bases match TRBD1. CDR3 size: 14 residues. V shed 6 bases and J 5 bases; nucleotides not matched to a gene: 6. Germline CDR1 is SNHLY and CDR2 is FYNNEI. This chain's CDR3 is CASSGQGADQPQHF. The DNA for the CDR3 is TGTGCCAGCAGCGGACAGGGTGCTGATCAGCCCCAGCATTTT.

This clone has just a few counts. The rearrangement links TRBV3-1 (or the pseudogene TRBV3-2) to TRBJ2-7; 7 bases are a match to TRBD1. Germline CDR1 reads LGHDT; CDR2 reads YNNKEL (reference sequence). V lost 4 bases, J lost 2 bases, and 14 bases stayed unmatched. The CDR3 covers 17 residues. CDR3 protein: CASSLQAPDRPTYEQYF. The CDR3 DNA sequence: TGTGCCAGCAGCCTCCAAGCCCCGGACAGGCCAACCTACGAGCAGTACTTC.

The chain has TRBV19 and TRBJ1-6; D unclear. Germline CDR1 reads LNHDA; CDR2 reads SQIVND (reference sequence). The V gene lost 7 bases and the J gene lost 2 bases, with 9 bases spanning the gap. This CDR3 is built from 14 residues. This chain's CDR3 is CASTRVAYNSPLHF. The CDR3 DNA is TGTGCCAGTACGAGGGTTGCCTATAATTCACCCCTCCACTTT.

The gene calls are TRBV21-1 and TRBJ2-1; the table assigns TRBD2, which was not confirmed against the DNA. TRBV21-1 is a recognized pseudogene. CDR3 length equals 16 residues. CDR3 sequence reads: CASSAGLASVGNEQFF. In DNA, the CDR3 is TGTGCCAGCAGCGCCGGACTAGCGAGCGTGGGGAATGAGCAGTTCTTC.

V usage is TRBV7-6 and J usage is TRBJ2-7; the match to TRBD1 covers 7 bases. V lost 0 bases and J lost 1; bases outside the gene matches: 6. The CDR3 contains 16 residues. Germline loops: CDR1 SGHVS, CDR2 FNYEAQ. CDR3 nucleotides: TGTGCCAGCAGCTTAGCGACAGGGTATAGTTCCTACGAGCAGTACTTC. Translation: CASSLATGYSSYEQYF. Supplemented by reference TRBV7-6 and TRBJ2-7, the full variable domain reads GAGVSQSPRYKVTKRGQDVALRCDPISGHVSLYWYRQALGQGPEFLTYFNYEAQQDKSGLPNDRFSAERPEGSISTLTIQRTEQRDSAMYRCASSLATGYSSYEQYFGPGTRLTVT.

J is TRBJ1-2 and V is TRBV6-5; 9 bases map to TRBD1. Germline V lookup: CDR1 MNHEY, CDR2 SVGAGI. The CDR3 length is 14 residues. J was trimmed by 5 bases and V by 2 bases; bases with no gene match: 3. CDR3 amino acids: CASSYRGQGYGYTF. CDR3 in DNA: TGTGCCAGCAGTTACCGCGGACAGGGGTATGGCTACACCTTC.

This rearrangement joins TRBV5-3 to TRBJ1-1; 9 bases agree with TRBD1. TRBV5-3 is classed as an ORF, of uncertain function. Trimming at V came to 5 bases and at J to 3 bases, leaving 14 bases not matched to a gene. There are 17 residues in the CDR3. CDR3 protein: CARSKSTGGYLDTEAFF. The CDR3 nucleotides are TGTGCCAGAAGTAAATCCACAGGGGGCTATTTGGACACTGAAGCTTTCTTT.

In its sample, this clone was seen a few times. This sequence joins TRBV27 and TRBJ1-2, with 7 positions matching TRBD1. In germline, CDR1 is MNHEY, CDR2 SMNVEV (reference sequence). J gave up 4 bases and V 3 bases, and 8 bases lay outside the gene matches. The CDR3 is 15 amino acids. Here the CDR3 DNA reads TGTGCCAGCAGTTTCATTCAGACAGGGTTCTATGGCTACACCTTC. As protein: CASSFIQTGFYGYTF.

The gene calls are TRBV6-5 and TRBJ1-2; weak D call: TRBD1 (6 bases). Per the germline V gene, CDR1 is MNHEY and CDR2 is SVGAGI. Trimming shortened V by 5 bases and J by 2 bases, and 6 bases separated the two germline ends. The CDR3 length is 12 residues. The DNA of the CDR3 is TGTGCCAGCAGTCAGGGGAACTATGGCTACACCTTC. Translating gives CASSQGNYGYTF.

The J gene is TRBJ2-7, the V gene TRBV28; TRBD2 matches at 11 bases. The germline gives CDR1 MDHEN, CDR2 SYDVKM. With V trimmed by 4 bases and J by 0 bases, 5 bases remained unmatched. The CDR3 is 16 amino acids. The CDR3 sequence is CASSSPSGGSSYEQYF. The CDR3 bases are TGTGCCAGCAGTTCCCCTAGCGGGGGGAGCTCCTACGAGCAGTACTTC.

This clone is a singleton in its sample. The rearrangement uses TRBV7-2 and TRBJ2-2; no clear D gene. The CDR3 extends over 13 amino acids. Germline assignment: CDR1 SGHTA and CDR2 FQGNSA. V shed 5 bases and J shed 8 bases, with 12 bases lying between them. The chain's CDR3 is CASSLLGMGELFF. For the CDR3, the DNA is TGTGCCAGCAGCCTCCTAGGTATGGGGGAGCTGTTTTTT. The full variable domain, rest sourced from reference TRBV7-2 and TRBJ2-2, is GAGVSQSPSNKVTEKGKDVELRCDPISGHTALYWYRQSLGQGLEFLIYFQGNSAPDKSGLPSDRFSAERTGGSVSTLTIQRTQQEDSAVYLCASSLLGMGELFFGEGSRLTVL.

The chain carries TRBV24-1 and TRBJ1-5; 9 nucleotides line up with TRBD1. This CDR3 spans 15 amino acids. V lost 5 bases, J lost 3 bases, and 4 bases stayed unmatched. Germline V gives CDR1 KGHDR, CDR2 SFDVKD. The CDR3 here is CATSAGTGYNQPQHF. CDR3 bases: TGTGCCACCAGTGCTGGGACAGGGTACAATCAGCCCCAGCATTTT.

The chain uses TRBV5-1 and TRBJ2-2; TRBD1 matches 11 bases. V lost 5 bases and J lost 4; bases outside the gene matches: 7. CDR1 and CDR2 from the germline V gene are SGHRS and YFSETQ. This CDR3 spans 16 amino acids. The CDR3 protein is CASRDPGQGGTGELFF. The CDR3 region has the DNA TGCGCCAGCAGGGATCCGGGACAGGGGGGCACCGGGGAGCTGTTTTTT.

The gene calls are TRBV30 and TRBJ2-2; the match to TRBD2 covers 10 bases. Germline trimming cut 1 base from V and 6 bases from J; bases unmatched to any gene: 11. Germline CDR1 GTSNPN, CDR2 SVGIG (reference sequence). The CDR3 sequence is 17 residues long. The CDR3 DNA reads TGTGCCTGGAGTGGGTTCTCCGGGACTAGCGTTTCCGGGGAGCTGTTTTTT. Translated, it gives CAWSGFSGTSVSGELFF.

V gene TRBV3-1 (or the pseudogene TRBV3-2) combines with J gene TRBJ2-1; 11 bases are shared with TRBD2. Germline-derived CDR1 and CDR2 are LGHDT and YNNKEL (reference sequence). The CDR3 runs to 17 residues. With V trimmed by 0 bases and J by 4 bases, 5 bases remained unmatched. The CDR3 DNA sequence: TGTGCCAGCAGCCAAGAGCAGACTAGCGGGGATTACAATGAGCAGTTCTTC. Amino acids: CASSQEQTSGDYNEQFF.

The rearrangement joins TRBV6-2 or TRBV6-3 to TRBJ1-5, with D tentatively TRBD1 (6 bases). Per germline, CDR1 MNHEY and CDR2 SVGEGT. Deletions cut 2 bases from V and 6 bases from J, with 11 bases between. The CDR3 totals 14 residues. Written as DNA, the CDR3 is TGTGCCAGCAGTTACGGGGGGGGCAGTCAGCCCCAGCATTTT. Its translation: CASSYGGGSQPQHF.

The V and J genes are TRBV27 and TRBJ2-2; TRBD2 is a possible D gene (5 bases). Germline lookup yields CDR1 MNHEY and CDR2 SMNVEV (reference sequence). V was pared by 10 bases and J by 3 bases, with 6 bases between. The CDR3 consists of 11 residues. CDR3 amino acids: CAMRDTGELFF. In nucleotides, the CDR3 is TGTGCCATGAGGGACACCGGGGAGCTGTTTTTT.

The V gene is TRBV10-2, the J gene TRBJ1-4; D remains unclear. The V and J ends lost 4 bases and 13 bases respectively, with 16 bases between them. This CDR3 is built from 13 residues. Looked up from germline, CDR1 is WSHSY and CDR2 is SAAADI. The CDR3 DNA reads TGCGCCAGCAGTGGTGGAGCTACCCCCGGACTGTTTTTT. Translation gives CASSGGATPGLFF.

This clone was seen once. V is TRBV7-2 and J is TRBJ2-3; 10 nucleotides agree with TRBD2. The CDR3 sequence is 16 residues long. The V segment lost 1 base and the J segment 4 bases; nucleotides outside the gene matches: 5. The germline gives CDR1 SGHTA, CDR2 FQGNSA. The CDR3 region is CASSLGLLAGADTQYF. The CDR3 DNA follows: TGTGCCAGCAGCTTAGGGCTGCTAGCGGGAGCAGATACGCAGTATTTT. Drawing the rest from reference TRBV7-2 and TRBJ2-3, the complete variable domain is GAGVSQSPSNKVTEKGKDVELRCDPISGHTALYWYRQSLGQGLEFLIYFQGNSAPDKSGLPSDRFSAERTGGSVSTLTIQRTQQEDSAVYLCASSLGLLAGADTQYFGPGTRLTVL.

The chain carries TRBV3-1 (or the pseudogene TRBV3-2) and TRBJ2-2; a possible D gene is TRBD1 (6 bases). Trimming took off 7 bases at V and 4 bases at J, with 10 bases between the two ends. Germline V gene data show CDR1 as LGHDT and CDR2 as YNNKEL (reference sequence). The CDR3 covers 13 residues. CDR3 loop: CASILGGTGELFF. DNA for the CDR3: TGTGCCAGCATCCTAGGGGGCACCGGGGAGCTGTTTTTT.

This clone was seen just once. The rearrangement links TRBV7-3 to TRBJ2-2; the D gene is possibly TRBD1 (7 bases). Between the trimmed V and J ends, which lost 8 bases and 2 bases, there was a span of 12 bases. CDR3 length: 14 residues. CDR1 and CDR2 (germline): SGHTA, FQGTGA. CDR3 in DNA: TGTGCCAGCGGAGGGGGCGTAAACACCGGGGAGCTGTTTTTT. Its translation is CASGGGVNTGELFF.

The chain is built from TRBV11-2 and TRBJ2-7; a possible D gene is TRBD2 (5 bases). The CDR3 has 12 amino acids. Germline lookup yields CDR1 SGHAT and CDR2 FQNNGV. V lost 6 bases to trimming and J lost 5 bases, with 11 bases between them. The CDR3 here is CASRGSGDEQYF. The CDR3 DNA reads TGTGCCAGCAGGGGGAGTGGCGACGAGCAGTACTTC.

This chain joins TRBV29-1 and TRBJ2-1, with 7 bases lining up with TRBD1. There are 12 residues in the CDR3. CDR1 and CDR2 from the germline V gene are SQVTM and ANQGSEA. Trimming at V came to 3 bases and at J to 5 bases, leaving 1 base not matched to a gene. The CDR3 nucleotides are TGCAGCGTTGATACAGGGGACAATGAGCAGTTCTTC. Amino acid sequence: CSVDTGDNEQFF.

The V and J genes are TRBV11-2 and TRBJ2-6; 8 nucleotides align to TRBD1. The CDR3 is 13 amino acids. CDR1 and CDR2 (germline): SGHAT, FQNNGV. V trimming: 5 bases; J trimming: 11 bases; junction bases outside the gene matches: 5. In DNA form, the CDR3 reads TGTGCCAGCAGCCCCGGGACAGGTTACGTCCTGACTTTC. It is translated as CASSPGTGYVLTF. The full variable domain, rest sourced from reference TRBV11-2 and TRBJ2-6, is EAGVAQSPRYKIIEKRQSVAFWCNPISGHATLYWYQQILGQGPKLLIQFQNNGVVDDSQLPKDRFSAERLKGVDSTLKIQPAKLEDSAVYLCASSPGTGYVLTFGAGSRLTVL.

This chain connects TRBV5-1 to TRBJ2-7, with TRBD2 matching over 10 bases. Trimming removed 0 bases from V and 4 bases from J; junction bases left unmatched: 10. The CDR3 is 17 amino acids. Germline CDR1 SGHRS, CDR2 YFSETQ. In DNA form, the CDR3 reads TGCGCCAGCAGCTTGGGACGGACTGAGCGGGAGGGGTACGAGCAGTACTTC. Translating it yields CASSLGRTEREGYEQYF. Combining the CDR3 with reference TRBV5-1 and TRBJ2-7 gives the whole variable domain KAGVTQTPRYLIKTRGQQVTLSCSPISGHRSVSWYQQTPGQGLQFLFEYFSETQRNKGNFPGRFSGRQFSNSRSEMNVSTLELGDSALYLCASSLGRTEREGYEQYFGPGTRLTVT.

The chain joins TRBV18 to TRBJ2-7; D unresolved. This CDR3 region has 12 residues. Germline V gives CDR1 KGHSH, CDR2 LQKENI. Trimming shortened V by 3 bases and J by 5 bases, and 8 bases separated the two germline ends. DNA for the CDR3: TGTGCCAGCTCACCTGAAGCCCACGAGCAGTACTTC. It yields the protein CASSPEAHEQYF. Combining the CDR3 with reference TRBV18 and TRBJ2-7 gives the whole variable domain NAGVMQNPRHLVRRRGQEARLRCSPMKGHSHVYWYRQLPEEGLKFMVYLQKENIIDESGMPKERFSAEFPKEGPSILRIQQVVRGDSAAYFCASSPEAHEQYFGPGTRLTVT.

This clone was detected a few times. The gene calls are TRBV7-2 and TRBJ2-7; D unclear. Trimming left V 2 bases short and J 3 bases short, with 5 bases between. The germline gives CDR1 SGHTA, CDR2 FQGNSA. This CDR3 comprises 12 residues. The CDR3 DNA follows: TGTGCCAGCAGCTTATTCAACTACGAGCAGTACTTC. Protein sequence: CASSLFNYEQYF.

V gene TRBV29-1 combines with J gene TRBJ1-2, with 7 positions matching TRBD1. The V gene's germline CDR1 is SQVTM and CDR2 ANQGSEA. CDR3 length: 12 residues. Losses at the gene ends were 4 bases for V and 5 bases for J; bases not matched to a gene: 4. The CDR3 region is CSVAGGLYGYTF. CDR3 DNA sequence: TGCAGCGTTGCAGGGGGGCTATATGGCTACACCTTC.

A word on this clone: Sequence at one end of the junction differs from germline and may be a read error. The chain links TRBV12-5 to TRBJ2-7, with 12 bases aligning to TRBD2. In germline, CDR1 is LGHNT, CDR2 FRNRAP. This CDR3 spans 14 amino acids. In DNA form, the CDR3 reads TGTGCTAGTGGTTTGGTGGGACTAGCGGGCCCCCTATTCTTC. It yields the protein CASGLVGLAGPLFF.

CDR3 amino acids: CASSEVSGELDLRNEQYF. The CDR3 DNA is TGTGCCAGCAGTGAAGTTTCAGGGGAACTCGATCTGAGGAACGAGCAGTACTTC. J is TRBJ2-7 and V is TRBV2; D is possibly TRBD1 (6 bases). Trimming stripped 1 base from V and 5 bases from J, with 24 bases between. CDR1 and CDR2 (germline): SNHLY, FYNNEI. The CDR3 extends over 18 amino acids.